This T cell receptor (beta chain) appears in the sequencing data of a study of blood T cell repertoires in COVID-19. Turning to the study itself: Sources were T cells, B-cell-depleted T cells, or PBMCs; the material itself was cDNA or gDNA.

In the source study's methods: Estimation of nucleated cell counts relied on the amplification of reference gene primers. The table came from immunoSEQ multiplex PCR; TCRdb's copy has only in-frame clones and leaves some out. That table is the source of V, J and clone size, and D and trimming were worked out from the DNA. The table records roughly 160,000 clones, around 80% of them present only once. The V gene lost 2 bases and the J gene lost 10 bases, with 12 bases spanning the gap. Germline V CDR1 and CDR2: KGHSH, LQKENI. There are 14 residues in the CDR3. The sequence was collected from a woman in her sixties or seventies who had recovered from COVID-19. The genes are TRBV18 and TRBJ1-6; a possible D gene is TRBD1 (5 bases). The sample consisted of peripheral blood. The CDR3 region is CASSPIGEGSPLHF. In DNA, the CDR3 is TGTGCCAGCTCACCAATTGGGGAGGGGTCACCCCTCCACTTT.